The clone carrying this TCR beta chain was recorded once. What it recognizes is unknown. These data come from a study of T cell responses to AZD1222 COVID-19 vaccine. Findings and caveats of the study: None of the repertoires were sampled until the peak T cell response had passed. Females made up more of the donors, who were largely white British, and clonal diversity may have come out too low. Of the AZD1222 recipients, only five to seven were seropositive at baseline.

The V gene's germline CDR1 is SGHNT and CDR2 YENEEA. With V trimmed by 0 bases and J by 4 bases, 5 bases remained unmatched. This CDR3 is 16 amino acids long. Here immunoSEQ multiplex PCR was the method, and the copy in TCRdb shows in-frame clones only, minus some. The sample holds roughly 100,000 clones; 87% are singletons and the top ten take approximately 2.9%. The TCR was taken from an adult in good health. This rearrangement joins TRBV11-3 to TRBJ2-5, with 10 bases identical to TRBD2. The input for sequencing was peripheral blood, taken on day 0 of AZD1222 vaccination. CDR3 DNA: TGTGCCAGCAGCTTAGAGAGCGGGAGGGCCACAGAGACCCAGTACTTC. The encoded protein is CASSLESGRATETQYF.